The present entry profiles one T cell receptor beta chain with its context. Its antigen remains unidentified. This sample was included in a study of graft-versus-host responses after intestinal transplantation. CDR1 and CDR2 from the germline V gene are SGHVS and FQNEAQ. The CDR3 is made up of 15 amino acids. V lost 5 bases and J lost 0, with 13 bases in between. Assay: immunoSEQ multiplex PCR; the TCRdb copy retains only in-frame clones and omits some. Of about 27,000 clones listed, more than 75% were seen once; the top ten hold 0.93%. The chain joins TRBV7-8 to TRBJ1-1, with D tentatively TRBD1 (6 bases). The sample was unstimulated CD8+ T cells sorted from spleen or lymph node cells, taken before transplant. This TCR derives from a human donor who was the organ donor for an intestinal transplant. CDR3 in DNA: TGTGCCAGCAGCGCCTACAGGGTTTTGAACACTGAAGCTTTCTTT. Translation gives CASSAYRVLNTEAFF. Supplemented by reference TRBV7-8 and TRBJ1-1, the full variable domain reads GAGVSQSPRYKVAKRGQDVALRCDPISGHVSLFWYQQALGQGPEFLTYFQNEAQLDKSGLPSDRFFAERPEGSVSTLKIQRTQQEDSAVYLCASSAYRVLNTEAFFGQGTRLTVV.